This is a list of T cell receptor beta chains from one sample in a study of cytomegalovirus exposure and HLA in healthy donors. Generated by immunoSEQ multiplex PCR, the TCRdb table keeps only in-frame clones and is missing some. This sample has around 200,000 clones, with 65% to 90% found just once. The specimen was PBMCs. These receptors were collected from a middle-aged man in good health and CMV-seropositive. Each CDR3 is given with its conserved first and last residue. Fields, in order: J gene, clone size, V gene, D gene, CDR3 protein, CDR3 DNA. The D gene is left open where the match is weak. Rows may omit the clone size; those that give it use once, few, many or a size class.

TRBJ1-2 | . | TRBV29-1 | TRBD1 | CSVDRTGNYGYTF | TGCAGCGTTGACCGGACAGGGAACTATGGCTACACCTTC
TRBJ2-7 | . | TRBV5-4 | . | CASKQENSYEQYF | TGTGCCAGCAAACAGGAGAATTCCTACGAGCAGTACTTC
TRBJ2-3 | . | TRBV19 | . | CASSIAGIGTDTQYF | TGTGCCAGTAGTATCGCAGGGATTGGCACAGATACGCAGTATTTT
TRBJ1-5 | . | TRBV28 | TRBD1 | CASSLGQGAQPQHF | TGTGCCAGCAGTTTAGGGCAGGGGGCACAGCCCCAGCATTTT
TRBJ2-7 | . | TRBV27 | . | CASSTQGLTYEQYF | TGTGCCAGCAGTACCCAGGGGCTTACCTACGAGCAGTACTTC
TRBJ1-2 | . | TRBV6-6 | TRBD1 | CASSDRGYYGYTF | TGTGCCAGCAGTGACAGGGGTTACTATGGCTACACCTTC
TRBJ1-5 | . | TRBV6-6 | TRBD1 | CASRDPGTGGTQPQHF | TGTGCCAGCAGAGACCCCGGGACAGGGGGCACTCAGCCCCAGCATTTT
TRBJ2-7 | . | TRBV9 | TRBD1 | CASSAGQGNSYEQYF | TGTGCCAGCAGCGCGGGACAGGGGAACTCCTACGAGCAGTACTTC
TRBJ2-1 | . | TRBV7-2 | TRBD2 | CASSSGLAGAHEQFF | TGTGCCAGCAGCTCGGGACTAGCGGGGGCCCATGAGCAGTTCTTC
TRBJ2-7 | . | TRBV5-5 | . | CASSFLGDEQYF | TGTGCCAGCAGCTTTTTGGGAGACGAGCAGTACTTC
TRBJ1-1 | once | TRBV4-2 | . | CASSAGAYGGTEAFF | TGTGCCAGCAGCGCAGGGGCCTATGGGGGCACTGAAGCTTTCTTT
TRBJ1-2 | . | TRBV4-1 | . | CASSQVAGDGYTF | TGCGCCAGCAGCCAAGTTGCAGGGGATGGCTACACCTTC
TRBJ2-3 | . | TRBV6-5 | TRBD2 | CASTQGGGKTDTQYF | TGTGCCAGCACCCAAGGCGGGGGTAAGACAGATACGCAGTATTTT
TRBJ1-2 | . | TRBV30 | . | CAWSPGPGVYGYTF | TGTGCCTGGAGCCCGGGCCCCGGGGTCTATGGCTACACCTTC
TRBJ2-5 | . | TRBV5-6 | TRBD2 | CASSSGLAGVETQYF | TGTGCCAGCAGCTCCGGACTAGCGGGGGTGGAGACCCAGTACTTC
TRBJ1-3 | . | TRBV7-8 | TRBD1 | CASSEPTGAGNTIYF | TGTGCCAGCAGCGAACCGACAGGGGCCGGAAACACCATATATTTT
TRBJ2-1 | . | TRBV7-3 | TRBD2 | CASSPPGTSSYNEQFF | TGTGCCAGCAGCCCCCCCGGGACTAGCTCCTACAATGAGCAGTTCTTC